The next 27 T cell receptor beta chains were all read from a single sample in a study of Graves' ophthalmopathy and Graves' hyperthyroidism. CDR3 regions of TCR beta were amplified from RNA transcripts. First-round RT-PCR employed HTBI primers, with a second-round multiplex PCR after it. Using its own MiXCR run on the multiplex PCR reads, TCRdb lists one record per CDR3 protein. The table has 600,000 to 650,000 distinct CDR3 sequences, around a fifth seen once; the top ten hold roughly 6.9%. The specimen sequenced was peripheral blood. These receptors came from a woman aged 18-35 years with stable Graves' hyperthyroidism. Some clones in this sample may be carry-over from other donors' samples.

This clonotype has ten or more counts. J is TRBJ1-1 and V is TRBV27, with D perhaps TRBD1 (5 bases). Germline V gene sequence: CDR1 MNHEY, CDR2 SMNVEV (reference sequence). The CDR3 spans 14 residues. The V end lost 2 bases, the J end lost 6 bases, and 13 bases lay between the germline ends. This CDR3 reads CASSLEGRVSEAFF. DNA for the CDR3: TGTGCCAGCAGTTTAGAGGGCAGGGTATCTGAAGCTTTCTTT.

The chain recombines TRBV11-2 with TRBJ2-2, with 10 bases identical to TRBD2. With 3 bases clipped from V and 5 bases from J, the junction kept 12 bases outside the gene matches. The CDR3 is 18 amino acids. Germline-derived CDR1 and CDR2 are SGHAT and FQNNGV. The CDR3 region has the DNA TGTGCCAGCAGCTTTTCTAAAGCGGGGGGGTCGCGGACCGGGGAGCTGTTTTTT. Its translation: CASSFSKAGGSRTGELFF.

This clonotype was recorded at least ten times. The V and J genes are TRBV19 and TRBJ1-5; D is unresolved. Per the germline V gene, CDR1 is LNHDA and CDR2 is SQIVND (reference sequence). This CDR3 is 14 amino acids long. The V end lost 3 bases, the J end lost 8 bases, and 14 bases lay between the germline ends. CDR3 amino acids: CASSIRTQSEPQHF. CDR3 sequence (DNA): TGTGCCAGTAGTATCAGAACTCAAAGTGAGCCCCAGCATTTT.

V is TRBV3-1 and J is TRBJ2-7, with D perhaps TRBD2 (6 bases). With 1 base removed from V and 0 bases from J, the gap between germline ends came to 10 bases. CDR1 and CDR2 (germline): LGHDT, YNNKEL (reference sequence). The CDR3 has 15 residues. The CDR3 DNA sequence: TGTGCCAGCAGCCAAGTTGGGGGGAGCTCCTACGAGCAGTACTTC. Protein: CASSQVGGSSYEQYF.

There are many counts of this clonotype. The chain is built from TRBV6-5 and TRBJ2-2; no definite D call. With 0 bases removed from V and 3 bases from J, the gap between germline ends came to 8 bases. Per germline, CDR1 MNHEY and CDR2 SVGAGI. This CDR3 spans 15 amino acids. The CDR3 region has the DNA TGTGCCAGCAGTTACTCTTGGACGGACACCGGGGAGCTGTTTTTT. Its translation is CASSYSWTDTGELFF.

The table lists this clonotype with a few counts. A read error may be the cause here, since a much bigger clone is one base away. The chain employs TRBV29-1 and TRBJ2-4; 9 bases are a match to TRBD1. CDR1 is SQVTM, CDR2 ANQGSEA, per germline. This CDR3 contains 13 residues. CDR3 nucleotide sequence: TGCAGCGTGGAACAGGGGGCCAAAAACATTAAGTACTTC. It yields the protein CSVEQGAKNIKYF.

The chain links TRBV30 to TRBJ1-2; D is unclear. Germline V gene sequence: CDR1 GTSNPN, CDR2 SVGIG (reference sequence). The CDR3 length is 13 residues. Trimming left V 5 bases short and J 2 bases short, with 12 bases between. The CDR3 DNA follows: TGTGCCTGGGAGCAGCAGGCCAACTATGGCTACACCTTC. The encoded protein is CAWEQQANYGYTF.

This clonotype was detected only a few times. The chain joins TRBV4-1 to TRBJ1-6; D gene uncertain. The V and J ends lost 0 bases and 6 bases respectively, with 6 bases between them. This CDR3 is 14 amino acids long. Looked up from germline, CDR1 is MGHRA and CDR2 is YSYEKL. CDR3 sequence: CASSQEPSNSPLHF. In DNA form, the CDR3 reads TGCGCCAGCAGCCAAGAGCCTTCTAATTCACCCCTCCACTTT.

This clonotype was counted ten times or more. V and J are TRBV7-3 and TRBJ1-2, with 8 bases identical to TRBD1. The CDR3 has 13 residues. CDR1 is SGHTA, CDR2 FQGTGA, per germline. V was pared by 5 bases and J by 8 bases, with 7 bases of the junction left unmatched. For the CDR3, the DNA is TGTGCCAGCAGCCCACGGACAGGGAGCGGCTACACCTTC. Protein product: CASSPRTGSGYTF.

This clonotype was recorded at least ten times. CDR3 loop: CASGQYGYTF. The DNA for the CDR3 is TGTGCCAGCGGCCAGTATGGCTACACCTTC. The chain couples TRBV6-2 or TRBV6-3 to TRBJ1-2, with D hard to call. V was cut by 8 bases and J by 5 bases, with 6 bases left in between. The CDR3 sequence is 10 residues long. Germline assignment: CDR1 MNHEY and CDR2 SVGEGT.

This clonotype showed up many times. This rearrangement joins TRBV27 to TRBJ1-5; D possibly corresponds to TRBD1 (6 bases). Germline V lookup: CDR1 MNHEY, CDR2 SMNVEV (reference sequence). This CDR3 region has 16 residues. V gave up 3 bases and J gave up 2 bases, with 14 bases separating them. This chain's CDR3 is CASSFTGGRGNQPQHF. The CDR3 DNA follows: TGTGCCAGCAGTTTTACGGGGGGCAGGGGCAATCAGCCCCAGCATTTT.

This clonotype was seen ten or more times. The chain employs TRBV6-1 and TRBJ1-2, with TRBD1 matching 8 bases. V lost 3 bases to trimming and J lost 7 bases; unmatched junction nucleotides: 4. Germline values: CDR1 MNHNS, CDR2 SASEGT. The CDR3 totals 13 residues. The CDR3 spells CASSDTGGFGYTF. The CDR3 nucleotides are TGTGCCAGCAGTGACACAGGGGGTTTTGGCTACACCTTC.

The rearrangement links TRBV27 to TRBJ1-2, with TRBD1 as a possible D gene (6 bases). CDR1 and CDR2 from the germline V gene are MNHEY and SMNVEV (reference sequence). The CDR3 has 15 amino acids. The V gene lost 3 bases and the J gene lost 2 bases, with 13 bases spanning the gap. The chain's CDR3 is CASSLPWDTNYGYTF. The DNA of the CDR3 is TGTGCCAGCAGTTTGCCCTGGGACACGAACTATGGCTACACCTTC.

This clonotype was counted many times. J is TRBJ1-1 and V is TRBV6-2 or TRBV6-3; no reliable D call. Germline lookup yields CDR1 MNHEY and CDR2 SVGEGT. The CDR3 has 14 amino acids. Between the trimmed V and J ends, which lost 0 bases and 11 bases, there was a span of 16 bases. The DNA for the CDR3 is TGTGCCAGCAGTTACTCTTCTGGAAGACTGATCGCTTTCTTT. This encodes CASSYSSGRLIAFF.

This rearrangement joins TRBV7-2 to TRBJ1-5; maybe TRBD1 (5 bases). Trimming left V 6 bases short and J 9 bases short, with 18 bases between. The CDR3 has 14 residues. The germline V gene has CDR1 SGHTA and CDR2 FQGNSA. The CDR3 protein is CASSRVGLQGPQHF. CDR3 DNA sequence: TGTGCCAGCAGTAGAGTGGGTCTGCAGGGGCCCCAGCATTTT.

This clonotype was detected only a few times. DNA for the CDR3: TGTGCCAGCAGTTACGGGGCGACCACTCTGAACACTGAAGCTTTCTTT. The encoded protein is CASSYGATTLNTEAFF. The chain has TRBV6-5 and TRBJ1-1; tentatively, D is TRBD1 (5 bases). Germline V gene data show CDR1 as MNHEY and CDR2 as SVGAGI. CDR3 length: 16 amino acids. Trimming stripped 2 bases from V and 0 bases from J, with 13 bases between.

This chain uses TRBV25-1 with TRBJ2-5, with D unclear. The germline V gene encodes CDR1 MGHDK and CDR2 SYGVNS. Trimming left V 3 bases short and J 5 bases short, with 10 bases between. The CDR3 sequence is 13 residues long. The CDR3 sequence: CASSDRRTETQYF. CDR3 sequence (DNA): TGTGCCAGCAGTGATCGGAGAACTGAGACCCAGTACTTC.

The chain employs TRBV5-1 and TRBJ2-2; D is unclear. CDR1 is SGHRS, CDR2 YFSETQ, per germline. V dropped 0 bases and J dropped 4 bases, with 10 bases sitting between them. The CDR3 covers 15 residues. The CDR3 bases are TGCGCCAGCAGCTTGGACGTCCCAGGCACCGGGGAGCTGTTTTTT. Protein product: CASSLDVPGTGELFF. Looking up the rest from reference TRBV5-1 and TRBJ2-2 gives the full variable domain: KAGVTQTPRYLIKTRGQQVTLSCSPISGHRSVSWYQQTPGQGLQFLFEYFSETQRNKGNFPGRFSGRQFSNSRSEMNVSTLELGDSALYLCASSLDVPGTGELFFGEGSRLTVL.

This clonotype was seen at least ten times. The V call is TRBV28, the J call TRBJ1-1, with 7 bases fitting TRBD1. Per germline, CDR1 MDHEN and CDR2 SYDVKM. V shed 8 bases, J shed 4 bases, and the junction held 7 bases outside the gene matches. This CDR3 spans 13 amino acids. The CDR3 DNA reads as TGTGCCAGCCGGCGACAGGGTAGCACTGAAGCTTTCTTT. As protein: CASRRQGSTEAFF.

This clonotype was picked up many times. The rearrangement links TRBV28 to TRBJ1-1; TRBD1 might be the D (5 bases). V was trimmed by 8 bases and J by 5 bases, leaving 27 bases between them. Germline assignment: CDR1 MDHEN and CDR2 SYDVKM. CDR3 length equals 17 residues. CDR3: CASDRASGRMGGTEAFF. DNA of the CDR3: TGTGCCAGCGATCGGGCGTCGGGCCGAATGGGGGGTACTGAAGCTTTCTTT.

Remarks on this clonotype: The junction does not match germline at one end; this may be a read error. This rearrangement joins TRBV12-3 or TRBV12-4 to TRBJ2-6, with D perhaps TRBD1 (5 bases). This CDR3 comprises 14 residues. For the CDR3, the DNA is TGTTCCAGCAGTCTAGGGGCCGGGGCCAACGTCCTGACTTTC. Protein sequence: CSSSLGAGANVLTF.

The sample holds many counts of this clonotype. The chain couples TRBV18 to TRBJ2-7, with 10 bases that match TRBD1. Germline loops: CDR1 KGHSH, CDR2 LQKENI. The CDR3 extends over 14 amino acids. V lost 3 bases and J lost 5; bases outside the gene matches: 4. CDR3 DNA: TGTGCCAGCTCACCCTCGACAGGGGGCAACGAGCAGTACTTC. This translates into CASSPSTGGNEQYF.

The table lists this clonotype with many counts. The CDR3 sequence is CASTNGLTYEQYF. For the CDR3, the DNA is TGTGCCAGCACAAACGGCCTTACCTACGAGCAGTACTTC. The chain carries TRBV6-1 and TRBJ2-7, with unresolved D. Trimming took 7 bases from V and 2 from J, leaving 12 bases between them. The CDR3 runs 13 residues. The germline V gene encodes CDR1 MNHNS and CDR2 SASEGT.

This clonotype was recorded many times. V usage is TRBV6-1 and J usage is TRBJ2-6, with D perhaps being TRBD1 or TRBD2 (5 bases each). This CDR3 has 16 residues. Trimming cost V 2 bases and J 0 bases, with 8 bases left between them. Germline lookup yields CDR1 MNHNS and CDR2 SASEGT. The CDR3 region is CASSEWDLSGANVLTF. CDR3 nucleotide sequence: TGTGCCAGCAGTGAATGGGACCTCTCTGGGGCCAACGTCCTGACTTTC.

This clonotype was seen many times. The rearrangement uses TRBV29-1 and TRBJ2-5, with D unresolved. CDR3 length equals 12 residues. The ends were cut back, 4 bases at V and 1 base at J, with 7 bases in the middle. CDR1 and CDR2 from the germline V gene are SQVTM and ANQGSEA. The CDR3 spells CSVGRSQETQYF. The DNA of the CDR3 is TGCAGCGTTGGACGTAGCCAAGAGACCCAGTACTTC.

This clonotype came up many times. The chain employs TRBV5-1 and TRBJ1-1, with 8 positions matching TRBD1. With 0 bases clipped from V and 5 bases from J, the junction kept 3 bases outside the gene matches. This CDR3 is built from 14 residues. The germline CDR1 and CDR2 sequences are SGHRS and YFSETQ. This chain's CDR3 is CASSLDTGGTEAFF. The CDR3 DNA reads TGCGCCAGCAGCTTGGATACAGGGGGAACTGAAGCTTTCTTT.

This clonotype was picked up a small number of times. The chain is built from TRBV19 and TRBJ1-2, with 11 positions matching TRBD1. The CDR3 runs 18 residues. Losses at the gene ends were 0 bases for V and 6 bases for J; bases not matched to a gene: 12. CDR1 LNHDA and CDR2 SQIVND come from the germline V gene (reference sequence). CDR3 residues: CASSIDPRTGGIFDGYTF. In nucleotides, the CDR3 is TGTGCCAGTAGTATAGATCCACGGACAGGGGGCATATTTGATGGCTACACCTTC.